This T cell receptor beta chain was captured by sequencing in a study of OX40 agonist ivuxolimab in advanced cancers. Study context: Three patients, one with hepatocellular carcinoma and two with cutaneous melanoma, achieved partial responses.

This CDR3 is built from 18 residues. Germline lookup yields CDR1 SEHNR and CDR2 FQNEAQ (reference sequence). Trimming removed 1 base from V and 4 bases from J; junction bases left unmatched: 7. Data came from immunoSEQ multiplex PCR; TCRdb stores just in-frame clones and leaves some out. This table has about 51,000 clones, around nine tenths appearing once. This TCR came from an adult with an advanced solid tumor such as melanoma, head and neck, liver or kidney cancer. The starting material was CD4+ or CD8+ T cells sorted from blood, obtained in a trial of the OX40 agonist ivuxolimab. The V gene is TRBV7-9, the J gene TRBJ2-3; the match to TRBD2 covers 14 bases. The CDR3 spells CASSLVRLAGGGADTQYF. CDR3 DNA sequence: TGTGCCAGCAGCTTAGTCAGACTAGCGGGAGGGGGCGCAGATACGCAGTATTTT.